This T cell receptor (beta chain) was sequenced during a study of T cell changes during pregnancy in multiple sclerosis. The data were produced by immunoSEQ multiplex PCR, yet TCRdb's version contains in-frame clones alone and is incomplete. The data contain approximately 90,000 clones, roughly 92% of them seen just once; the ten biggest clones take up 2% to 2.5%. This CDR3 has 15 amino acids. The junction had 9 bases not matched to a gene; V was cut back by 4 bases and J by 6 bases. Per the germline V gene, CDR1 is SGHVS and CDR2 is FQNEAQ. The receptor was isolated from a female donor with multiple sclerosis, enrolled in a pregnancy study. This specimen was peripheral blood, taken after pregnancy. This sequence joins TRBV7-8 and TRBJ1-5; TRBD1 aligns across 7 bases. The CDR3 DNA reads as TGTGCCAGCAGCTCCAAACAGGGGAGTGGTCAGCCCCAGCATTTT. Its translation: CASSSKQGSGQPQHF.